Listed here is a single T cell receptor (beta chain). Its antigen remains unknown. The record originates from a study of Ad26.COV2.S vaccination and SARS-CoV-2 variants. Study background: Enrollment placed the donor in the COV1001 Ad26.COV2.S trial arm. Recipients of Ad26.COV2.S got it intramuscularly, once or twice 56 days apart. Study-level points and caveats: Placebo and vaccine recipients had non-spike TCR breadth that was similar.

Trimming pared 3 bases from V and 4 bases from J, leaving 16 bases between. CDR3 length equals 15 residues. CDR1 is SGHTS and CDR2 is YDEGEE in the germline V gene. The sample's treatment: some 20 received Ad26.COV2.S at low or high dose, single or two shots; several received placebo; per-sample allocation not given. Sampling happened 63 days after the first vaccine or placebo injection. Participants' vaccine, an Ad26 vector, delivered Wuhan-strain SARS-CoV-2 spike. The assay was immunoSEQ multiplex PCR, and TCRdb's table has in-frame clones only and misses some. This table has about 500,000 clones, roughly nine tenths appearing once.

V is TRBV5-8 and J is TRBJ2-5; TRBD2 might be the D (5 bases). The specimen comprised peripheral blood, sampled in a trial of Ad26.COV2.S vaccine versus placebo. This TCR was recovered from a person between 18 and 65 years old who received the Ad26.COV2.S COVID-19 vaccine or a placebo. In DNA form, the CDR3 reads TGTGCCAGCAGCTCCCCCCCCTCTAGCTTAGAGACCCAGTACTTC. Its protein is CASSSPPSSLETQYF.